Below, 20 T cell receptor beta chains from the same sample are listed, as sequenced in a study of early T cells in non-severe SARS-CoV-2 infection. TCRdb processed the 5' RACE reads anew with MiXCR; each CDR3 protein has one entry. The top ten hold roughly 8.5% of the sample, which has 45,000 or so distinct CDR3 sequences, roughly 7% seen once. The specimen was whole blood. Every receptor here comes from an adult who was a healthcare worker with PCR-confirmed SARS-CoV-2 infection or an uninfected control (not recorded which).

V gene TRBV7-2 combines with J gene TRBJ2-7, with TRBD2 matching 10 bases. Trimming took 4 bases from V and 2 from J; bases not matched to a gene: 8. This CDR3 spans 16 amino acids. The germline CDR1 and CDR2 sequences are SGHTA and FQGNSA. CDR3 sequence: CASSSPSGGVPYEQYF. CDR3 nucleotide sequence: TGTGCCAGCAGCTCTCCTAGCGGGGGAGTTCCCTACGAGCAGTACTTC. The full variable domain, completed using reference TRBV7-2 and TRBJ2-7, is GAGVSQSPSNKVTEKGKDVELRCDPISGHTALYWYRQSLGQGLEFLIYFQGNSAPDKSGLPSDRFSAERTGGSVSTLTIQRTQQEDSAVYLCASSSPSGGVPYEQYFGPGTRLTVT.

This clonotype has a count of ten or more. The chain combines TRBV3-1 with TRBJ2-1, with a possible D match to TRBD1 (5 bases). Germline V gene lookup returns CDR1 LGHDT and CDR2 YNNKEL (reference sequence). This CDR3 has 15 amino acids. V lost 6 bases and J 3 bases, leaving 15 bases between the germline ends. CDR3 in DNA: TGTGCCAGCAGGGGCCCTAGGGGCCGCTACAATGAGCAGTTCTTC. Translated: CASRGPRGRYNEQFF.

A few counts support this clonotype. J is TRBJ2-3 and V is TRBV7-8; tentative D call: TRBD1 (5 bases). The CDR3 covers 14 residues. Germline lookup yields CDR1 SGHVS and CDR2 FQNEAQ. Trimming left V 1 base short and J 5 bases short, with 10 bases between. This chain's CDR3 is CASSLEGRGDTQYF. CDR3 bases: TGTGCCAGCAGCTTAGAGGGGCGAGGAGATACGCAGTATTTT.

The chain joins TRBV29-1 to TRBJ2-7, with 8 bases identical to TRBD1. Trimming cost V 1 base and J 3 bases; bases outside gene matches: 5. CDR3 length: 14 amino acids. Germline V lookup: CDR1 SQVTM, CDR2 ANQGSEA. Written as DNA, the CDR3 is TGCAGCGTTGAAGGACAGGGGATTTTCTACGAGCAGTACTTC. Translating gives CSVEGQGIFYEQYF.

The gene calls are TRBV7-9 and TRBJ1-2; D is undetermined. The V gene's germline CDR1 is SEHNR and CDR2 FQNEAQ (reference sequence). The V end was cut by 0 bases, the J end by 4 bases, with 9 bases between. The CDR3 covers 14 residues. CDR3 region: CASSLALGLYGYTF. CDR3 in DNA: TGTGCCAGCAGCTTAGCTCTGGGCCTCTATGGCTACACCTTC.

The chain has TRBV7-6 and TRBJ2-7; 8 positions match TRBD1. With 5 bases clipped from V and 13 bases from J, the junction kept 10 bases outside the gene matches. CDR3 length: 12 amino acids. The germline gives CDR1 SGHVS, CDR2 FNYEAQ. CDR3 nucleotide sequence: TGTGCCAGCAGCGAGAGACAGGGGACTGTTTACTTC. Amino acids: CASSERQGTVYF.

There are many counts of this clonotype. The chain joins TRBV12-3 or TRBV12-4 to TRBJ2-2, with D possibly being TRBD1 or TRBD2 (5 bases each). V was clipped by 3 bases and J by 3 bases, with 8 bases between them. The CDR3 loop spans 14 amino acids. The CDR3: CASSFRGHTGELFF. CDR3 sequence (DNA): TGTGCCAGCAGTTTTCGGGGACACACCGGGGAGCTGTTTTTT.

This clonotype was detected many times. This chain joins TRBV20-1 and TRBJ1-5; D is uncertain. The germline V gene encodes CDR1 DFQATT and CDR2 SNEGSKA (reference sequence). V lost 0 bases and J 1 base, leaving 13 bases between the germline ends. The CDR3 loop spans 16 amino acids. CDR3 nucleotide sequence: TGCAGTGCTAGAGATCGGAAGTTGGGGAGCAATCAGCCCCAGCATTTT. Encoded protein: CSARDRKLGSNQPQHF.

J is TRBJ2-5 and V is TRBV27, with D possibly matching TRBD1 (6 bases). This CDR3 is 14 amino acids long. V lost 6 bases, J lost 1 base, and 12 bases lay in between. Germline V gene lookup returns CDR1 MNHEY and CDR2 SMNVEV (reference sequence). This CDR3 reads CASSDRGIQETQYF. Written as DNA, the CDR3 is TGTGCCAGCAGCGATAGGGGGATCCAAGAGACCCAGTACTTC.

This clonotype was counted between two and nine times. This sequence joins TRBV7-9 and TRBJ1-1; D remains ambiguous. Germline loops: CDR1 SEHNR, CDR2 FQNEAQ (reference sequence). V gave up 5 bases and J gave up 4 bases, with 11 bases separating them. The CDR3 length is 13 residues. The CDR3 region has the DNA TGTGCCAGCAGCCAACAGATGGGCACTGAAGCTTTCTTT. Its translation: CASSQQMGTEAFF.

This clonotype was detected many times. The V and J genes are TRBV6-2 or TRBV6-3 and TRBJ2-1; 7 nucleotides align to TRBD2. V was pared by 3 bases and J by 5 bases, with 7 bases of the junction left unmatched. CDR1 MNHEY and CDR2 SVGEGT come from the germline V gene. The CDR3 covers 15 residues. Written as DNA, the CDR3 is TGTGCCAGCAGTTATTACGGGGGGATAAACAATGAGCAGTTCTTC. Its translation: CASSYYGGINNEQFF.

This clonotype has at least ten counts. V usage is TRBV11-2 and J usage is TRBJ2-2; 9 bases agree with TRBD1. From germline, CDR1 is SGHAT and CDR2 FQNNGV. The trim removed 3 bases at V and 6 bases at J, leaving 2 bases unmatched. The CDR3 is made up of 14 amino acids. The CDR3 DNA sequence: TGTGCCAGCAGCTTCCGACAGGGGGCCGGGGAGCTGTTTTTT. Translated: CASSFRQGAGELFF.

V is TRBV27 and J is TRBJ2-7; either TRBD1 or TRBD2 may supply D (5 bases each). This CDR3 has 14 residues. V lost 5 bases and J 1 base, leaving 12 bases between the germline ends. Germline assignment: CDR1 MNHEY and CDR2 SMNVEV (reference sequence). The CDR3 DNA sequence: TGTGCCAGCAGTGTCCGGGACGGATCCTACGAGCAGTACTTC. This encodes CASSVRDGSYEQYF.

This clonotype has a handful of counts. The V call is TRBV18, the J call TRBJ1-5; TRBD1 agrees at 7 bases. The ends lost 1 base at V and 2 bases at J; junction bases unmatched: 2. The CDR3 is made up of 15 amino acids. Germline CDR1 is KGHSH and CDR2 is LQKENI. CDR3 sequence: CASSPQGAGNQPQHF. CDR3 nucleotide sequence: TGTGCCAGCTCACCACAGGGGGCCGGCAATCAGCCCCAGCATTTT.

The rearrangement links TRBV18 to TRBJ2-7, with D possibly TRBD1 on 5 matching bases. Germline lookup yields CDR1 KGHSH and CDR2 LQKENI. The ends were cut back, 3 bases at V and 1 base at J, with 7 bases in the middle. This CDR3 is 13 amino acids long. The CDR3 is CASSPTASYEQYF. Here the CDR3 DNA reads TGTGCCAGCTCACCGACAGCATCCTACGAGCAGTACTTC.

The chain uses TRBV5-4 and TRBJ2-3; 9 bases align to TRBD2. CDR3 length: 17 residues. Germline CDR1 SGHNT, CDR2 YYREEE (reference sequence). J lost 3 bases, V lost 4 bases, and 12 bases had no gene match. Here the CDR3 DNA reads TGTGCCAGCAGCCATCTTAGGGGTAGCGGGGGTACAGATACGCAGTATTTT. Translating gives CASSHLRGSGGTDTQYF.

This clonotype was found many times. This rearrangement joins TRBV4-3 to TRBJ1-2; 9 positions match TRBD1. This CDR3 comprises 14 residues. The germline V gene encodes CDR1 LGHNA and CDR2 YSLEER. Trimming at V came to 10 bases and at J to 2 bases, leaving 8 bases not matched to a gene. The CDR3 DNA reads as TGCGCCACCGGACCGGGACAGGGAAACTATGGCTACACCTTC. It yields the protein CATGPGQGNYGYTF.

This clonotype was seen many times. The chain employs TRBV7-2 and TRBJ1-5, with D unclear. The CDR3 is made up of 14 amino acids. Germline V lookup: CDR1 SGHTA, CDR2 FQGNSA. V gave up 1 base and J gave up 2 bases, with 6 bases separating them. CDR3 DNA sequence: TGTGCCAGCAGCTTAGAACGTGGCAATCAGCCCCAGCATTTT. It specifies CASSLERGNQPQHF. The full variable domain, with the rest looked up from reference TRBV7-2 and TRBJ1-5, is GAGVSQSPSNKVTEKGKDVELRCDPISGHTALYWYRQSLGQGLEFLIYFQGNSAPDKSGLPSDRFSAERTGGSVSTLTIQRTQQEDSAVYLCASSLERGNQPQHFGDGTRLSIL.

This clonotype was seen a few times. The chain is built from TRBV5-1 and TRBJ1-1; the D is unclear. The CDR3 consists of 13 residues. The germline V gene has CDR1 SGHRS and CDR2 YFSETQ. Trimming removed 4 bases at V and 7 bases at J, with 14 bases between. The CDR3 DNA follows: TGCGCCAGCAGCCAAAAAGCGGGGATTGAAGCTTTCTTT. It yields the protein CASSQKAGIEAFF.

This clonotype was recorded at least ten times. The rearrangement uses TRBV10-1 and TRBJ2-2, with D possibly matching TRBD1 (6 bases). The CDR3 length is 14 residues. V lost 6 bases to trimming and J lost 1 base, with 9 bases between them. Germline-derived CDR1 and CDR2 are WNHNN and SYGVQD (reference sequence). The chain's CDR3 is CASRRDKNTGELFF. The CDR3 bases are TGCGCCAGCAGGAGGGACAAGAACACCGGGGAGCTGTTTTTT.